This TCR beta chain is from a study of T cell responses to AZD1222 COVID-19 vaccine (dated by TCRdb to about 2021). Study-level background: AZD1222 recipients with second doses at about 4 weeks or about 12 weeks were pooled, because spike-specific TCR depth and breadth did not differ between schedules. A total of 233 trial participants underwent TCR sequencing, of whom about 210 received two doses of AZD1222 and 26 received two doses of the MenACWY control vaccine. Trial participants were enrolled by age into subgroups of 18-55, 56-69 and 70-plus years, and around 150, 28 and 57 TCR-sequenced participants, respectively, were included in these subgroups. The full study reports these points: The 56-69-year group was small, and its depth increase did not reach significance, likely because of low power. Conclusions about previously exposed vaccinees are limited, since just five or six AZD1222 recipients were seropositive for SARS-CoV-2 at baseline. No day 14 peak-response samples were available, so repertoires were characterized only after the peak T cell response. A significant rise in spike-specific TCR breadth and depth was observed after two AZD1222 doses relative to day 0 and relative to MenACWY recipients. CD4 TCRs associated with the vaccine covered the entire spike protein, and the dominant responses were in regions 160-218 and 743-854. Most participants were white British and females outnumbered males, and the authors suggested that clonal diversity may have been underestimated. Reportedly, close to half of the unique spike-specific TCRs recognized epitopes lying outside the regions that are mutated in the B.1.351 and B.1.1.7 variants.

For this clone: It has no known antigen specificity. No base quality values were provided; no much bigger clone lies one nucleotide off.

V is shortened by 0 bases, J by 3 bases, and the region joining them spans 12 bases. The CDR3 runs 15 amino acids, cysteine and phenylalanine included. The entry retains the CDR3 DNA only, 45 bases that are in frame from base 1. For CDR1 and CDR2, the germline V gene lists SNHLY and FYNNEI. The CDR3 regions of human TCRbeta chains were analyzed by immunosequencing. The paper's data handling went like this. Repertoire TCRs were matched against a reference library of SARS-CoV-2-specific TCRs generated with the MIRA antigen-specificity platform. Breadth was defined as the fraction of unique TCRs that were SARS-CoV-2-associated, and depth was defined as the fraction of total T cells that were SARS-CoV-2-associated. Using the MIRA data, each spike-specific TCR was assigned both to the spike region to which the TCR was reactive and to a CD4 or CD8 class. Log10-transformed breadth and depth values were compared by one-way ANOVA with Sidak's multiple comparisons tests. Here the immuneACCESS table is served through TCRdb, limited to in-frame sequences with V and J called. Missing clones are a known gap in these copies; in checked studies unresolved V genes cover under half, and the rest lacks a known reason. That table furnishes V, J and clone size, whereas the DNA furnished D and trimming. This sample holds over 95,000 clones; around 89% were observed only once. The top ten constitute just under 7.5% of the sample.

According to the study, the label for this sample's time point signals: baseline before first vaccination. Vaccinee samples came from UK trials COV001 and COV002, including a single-blind randomized controlled phase 2/3 trial of AZD1222 (ChAdOx1 nCoV-19) in healthy adults. For TCRbeta chain sequencing, PBMC samples from trial participants were taken at day 0 and at day 28 after the second dose. The receptor's source is an adult in good health. The chain links TRBV2 with TRBJ2-7; the D gene is unclear. This specimen was peripheral blood, taken on day 0 of AZD1222 vaccination. In nucleotides, the sequence is TGTGCCAGCAGTGAAGCGCAGTCCGCTATCTACGAGCAGTACTTC. This sequence encodes CASSEAQSAIYEQYF. With all but the CDR3 taken from the reference TRBV2 and TRBJ2-7 genes, the full variable domain is: EPEVTQTPSHQVTQMGQEVILRCVPISNHLYFYWYRQILGQKVEFLVSFYNNEISEKSEIFDDQFSVERPDGSNFTLKIRSTKLEDSAMYFCASSEAQSAIYEQYFGPGTRLTVT.